This T cell receptor (beta chain) stems from a study of T-cell reconstitution after alpha-beta-depleted transplantation in children. Notes on the study in general: High day-60 TCRbeta diversity in some patients came from surviving recipient T cells and thymic progenitors. A year post-transplant, T-cell counts and diversity derived mostly from newly produced T cells. It was reported that alpha-beta T cells came from several hundred expanded graft clones (about two months after transplant).

During its preparation, the TCRbeta library received unique molecular identifiers. TCRdb itself ran the PCR reads through MiXCR, one entry per CDR3 protein. The table shows 150,000 to 200,000 distinct CDR3 sequences, with approximately 10% occurring only once. The table lists this clonotype with many counts. The antigen is not known. Sequences were derived from PBMCs, sampled before TCRalphabeta/CD19-depleted stem cell transplant. The sequence came from a boy aged 2 to 10 with acute myeloid leukemia, due to receive a stem cell transplant.

The CDR3 DNA follows: TGTGCCAGCAGCAAACAGGGGTTTAACTATGGCTACACCTTC. This translates into CASSKQGFNYGYTF. This rearrangement joins TRBV6-1 to TRBJ1-2; TRBD1 aligns across 7 bases. In germline, CDR1 is MNHNS, CDR2 SASEGT. CDR3 length: 14 residues. The V and J ends lost 6 bases and 1 base, in that order; junction bases with no gene match: 5.